This TCR beta chain was sequenced for a study of T cell responses to AZD1222 COVID-19 vaccine. Background on the study: Pooling covered second doses at about 4 or about 12 weeks.

General study results and limits: It was only six AZD1222 recipients who were seropositive at baseline. Regions 160-218 and 743-854 dominated among vaccine-associated CD4 TCRs spanning spike.

Produced via immunoSEQ multiplex PCR; TCRdb's table is partial and in-frame only. The data hold tens of thousands of clones, with about three quarters observed a single time. CDR3 length equals 17 residues. With 5 bases removed from V and 2 bases from J, the gap between germline ends came to 18 bases. Looked up from germline, CDR1 is MNHEY and CDR2 is SMNVEV (reference sequence). This clone showed up just once. Its antigen remains unknown. The specimen comprised peripheral blood, sampled on day 0 of AZD1222 vaccination. V usage is TRBV27 and J usage is TRBJ2-2, with D maybe TRBD1 (8 bases). The sequence was collected from an adult in good health. The CDR3 region is CASSPIGQGLNTGELFF. CDR3 coding DNA: TGTGCCAGCAGTCCGATAGGACAGGGACTAAACACCGGGGAGCTGTTTTTT.